The present entry profiles one T cell receptor (beta chain) with its context. Methods used by the authors: The assay estimated nucleated cells by amplifying reference gene primers. Clones were sequenced by immunoSEQ multiplex PCR, and TCRdb holds only the in-frame ones, with some missing. V, J and clone size reflect that table, while D and trimming were determined from the DNA. Counted here are about 130,000 clones, 65% to 85% occurring once; the ten biggest clones make up about 18%. The data were taken from a study of blood T cell repertoires in COVID-19. Study-wide context: Samples of COVID-19 (acute and convalescent) were obtained from the United States, Italy and Spain. Nucleic acid was either cDNA or gDNA, and it came from T cells, B-cell-depleted T cells, or PBMCs.

V was pared by 2 bases and J by 1 base, with 21 bases between. The germline CDR1 and CDR2 sequences are SGHAT and FQNNGV. This CDR3 has 18 residues. The chain is built from TRBV11-2 and TRBJ2-7; D perhaps matches TRBD2 (6 bases). This receptor was taken from a man in his thirties or forties with COVID-19, enrolled during active disease. Sequenced sample: peripheral blood. Here the CDR3 DNA reads TGTGCCAGCAGCTTACCCTTCGGGACTGTTGGTTCGTCCTACGAGCAGTACTTC. Translated, it gives CASSLPFGTVGSSYEQYF.